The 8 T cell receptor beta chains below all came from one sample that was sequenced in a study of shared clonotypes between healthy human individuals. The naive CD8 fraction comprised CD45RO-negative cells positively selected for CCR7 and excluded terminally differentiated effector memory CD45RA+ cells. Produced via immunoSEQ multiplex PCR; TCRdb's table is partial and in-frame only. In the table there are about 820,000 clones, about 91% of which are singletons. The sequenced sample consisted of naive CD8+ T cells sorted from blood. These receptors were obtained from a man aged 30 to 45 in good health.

DNA of the CDR3: TGCGCCAGCAGCCAACGGGGACAGCACCCCCTCACAGATACGCAGTATTTT. Translated, it gives CASSQRGQHPLTDTQYF. The chain has TRBV5-1 and TRBJ2-3, with 7 bases fitting TRBD1. This CDR3 has 17 residues. Trimming removed 4 bases from V and 2 bases from J; junction bases left unmatched: 13. Germline V gene sequence: CDR1 SGHRS, CDR2 YFSETQ.

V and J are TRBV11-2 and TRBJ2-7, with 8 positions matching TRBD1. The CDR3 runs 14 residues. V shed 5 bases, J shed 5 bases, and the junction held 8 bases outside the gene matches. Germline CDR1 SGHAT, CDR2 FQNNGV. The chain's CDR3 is CASSHSGTGHEQYF. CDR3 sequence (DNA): TGTGCCAGCAGCCATAGTGGGACAGGCCACGAGCAGTACTTC.

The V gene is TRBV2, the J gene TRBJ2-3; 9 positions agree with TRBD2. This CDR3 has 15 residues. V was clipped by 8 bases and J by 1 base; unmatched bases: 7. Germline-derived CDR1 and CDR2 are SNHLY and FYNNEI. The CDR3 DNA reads TGTGCCAGCCTGAGTAGGACTAGCGGCACAGATACGCAGTATTTT. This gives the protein CASLSRTSGTDTQYF.

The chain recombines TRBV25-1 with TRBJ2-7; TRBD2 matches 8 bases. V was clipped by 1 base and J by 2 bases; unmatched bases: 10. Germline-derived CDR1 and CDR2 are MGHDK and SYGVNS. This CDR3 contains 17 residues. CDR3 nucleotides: TGTGCCAGCAGTGAATCCCCTACTAGCGGAACGACCTACGAGCAGTACTTC. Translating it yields CASSESPTSGTTYEQYF.

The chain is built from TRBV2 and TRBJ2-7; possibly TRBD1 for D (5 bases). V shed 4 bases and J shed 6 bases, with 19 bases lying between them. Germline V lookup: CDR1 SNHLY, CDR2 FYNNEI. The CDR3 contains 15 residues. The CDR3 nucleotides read TGTGCCAGCAGTGCAGTTCGGACCACCGACAGCGAGCAGTACTTC. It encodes CASSAVRTTDSEQYF.

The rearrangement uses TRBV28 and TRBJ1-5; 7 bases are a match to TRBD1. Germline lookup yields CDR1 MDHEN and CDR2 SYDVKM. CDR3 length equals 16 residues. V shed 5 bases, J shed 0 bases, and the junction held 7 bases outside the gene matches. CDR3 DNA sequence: TGTGCCAGCAGTCCCCCAGGGGGAGCTAGCAATCAGCCCCAGCATTTT. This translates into CASSPPGGASNQPQHF.

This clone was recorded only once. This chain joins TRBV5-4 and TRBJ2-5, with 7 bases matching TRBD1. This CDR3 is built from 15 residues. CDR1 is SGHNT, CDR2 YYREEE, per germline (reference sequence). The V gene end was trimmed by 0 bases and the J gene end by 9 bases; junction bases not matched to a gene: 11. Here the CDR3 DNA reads TGTGCCAGCAGCTTGGGGGGGACAGCTGAAATGGCCCAGTACTTC. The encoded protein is CASSLGGTAEMAQYF.

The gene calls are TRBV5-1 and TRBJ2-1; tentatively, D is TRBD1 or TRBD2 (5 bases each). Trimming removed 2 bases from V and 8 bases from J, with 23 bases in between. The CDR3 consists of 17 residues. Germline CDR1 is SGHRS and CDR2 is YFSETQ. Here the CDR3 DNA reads TGCGCCAGCAGCTTTATTTGGGACGAAGGGAAGATGGATGAGCAGTTCTTC. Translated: CASSFIWDEGKMDEQFF.